Here is one T cell receptor (beta chain) with its context. No antigen is known for it. This sample is part of a study of radiation and T cells in renal cell carcinoma. About the study: Nephrectomy followed 15 Gy stereotactic body radiation by 4 weeks.

Time point specified: blood 2 weeks post-SBRT. Treatment denoted: 15 Gy SBRT to primary tumor, nephrectomy 4 weeks later. The tumor was a clear cell renal cell carcinoma. J gave up 2 bases and V 7 bases, and 21 bases lay outside the gene matches. CDR3 size: 21 residues. Germline V gene lookup returns CDR1 SNHLY and CDR2 FYNNEI. Study-wide results and limits: Top tumor clonotypes rose in blood 2 weeks post-radiation, then contracted.

Only in-frame clones appear in the TCRdb table, and some are missing; sequencing was by immunoSEQ multiplex PCR. The table shows 150,000 to 190,000 clones, with around 90% occurring only once. The sequenced sample was blood, obtained from a patient whose treatment included radiotherapy and nephrectomy. V and J are TRBV2 and TRBJ2-3; the match to TRBD2 covers 13 bases. The origin of this receptor is a woman in her 50s with renal cell carcinoma. The chain's CDR3 is CASTRLGRGLAGRKNTDTQYF. CDR3 bases: TGTGCCAGCACTAGACTTGGACGGGGACTAGCGGGGCGAAAAAACACAGATACGCAGTATTTT.